Presented here are 9 T cell receptor beta chains from one specimen sequenced in a study of tumor and adjacent non-tumor tissue in lung cancer (dated by TCRdb to the late 2010s). The library was obtained by multiplex PCR. Instrument on record: Illumina HiSeq 2500. TCRbeta libraries were built by three rounds of nested PCR using primers (Table S4), following protocols modified from ARM-PCR. The public reads were reprocessed in TCRdb via fastp at Q25 and MiXCR, keeping in-frame beta chains. Every distinct CDR3 protein forms one entry, paired with its most common genes and DNA. Recorded for this sample are about 90,000 distinct CDR3 sequences; around 82% of them occurred a single time. Together, the top ten hold 21% of the sample. RNA was isolated from bulk, unsorted tissue, and RNA quality was assessed with a NanoDrop ND-1000 and an Agilent 2100. The normal lung samples consisted of distant non-tumor tissue collected more than 3 cm from the tumor edge.

Sample: distant non-tumor lung tissue. These receptors were obtained from a woman aged 50 to 65 with non-small cell lung cancer.

As for this clonotype: The junction differs from germline at one of its ends, possibly a read error. This chain joins TRBV20-1 and TRBJ2-2, with D perhaps being TRBD1 or TRBD2 (5 bases each). The CDR3 spans 14 residues. Germline V lookup: CDR1 DFQATT, CDR2 SNEGSKA (reference sequence). The DNA of the CDR3 is TGCAGTGCAAGCCTGGACTCTAACACCGGGGACCTGTTTTTT. It specifies CSASLDSNTGDLFF.

This clonotype was recorded many times. The rearrangement uses TRBV5-1 and TRBJ2-2, with D possibly called TRBD1 or TRBD2 (5 bases each). V was clipped by 5 bases and J by 0 bases, with 14 bases between them. The CDR3 has 16 amino acids. Germline V lookup: CDR1 SGHRS, CDR2 YFSETQ. As DNA, the CDR3 is TGCGCCAGCAGACCCGGGGCAGCGGCGAACACCGGGGAGCTGTTTTTT. Translation: CASRPGAAANTGELFF.

Remarks on this clonotype: The conserved phenylalanine or tryptophan normally closing the CDR3 is absent here, so this likely arose from a read error. The DNA is omitted, as the CDR3 cannot be located on it reliably, and the CDR3 follows TCRdb's listing. The rearrangement joins TRBV11-2 to TRBJ2-1; the table's TRBD2 call for D was not verified on the DNA. From its first to its last residue, the CDR3 has 15 amino acids. Germline CDR1 SGHAT, CDR2 FQNNGV. The chain's CDR3 is CPSSRSAGGPGEQLL.

The chain carries TRBV5-1 and TRBJ2-1; D call uncertain. The ends were cut back, 8 bases at V and 2 bases at J, with 20 bases in the middle. The CDR3 has 16 residues. Germline V gives CDR1 SGHRS, CDR2 YFSETQ. The CDR3 bases are TGCGCCAGTAGCCCATTTTTCGAAAGAGCCTACAATGAGCAGTTCTTC. Translated: CASSPFFERAYNEQFF.

This clonotype appeared many times. The rearrangement links TRBV24-1 to TRBJ2-5; 14 nucleotides line up with TRBD2. CDR1 and CDR2 (germline): KGHDR, SFDVKD. This CDR3 has 17 amino acids. Germline trimming cut 4 bases from V and 4 bases from J; bases unmatched to any gene: 7. CDR3 region: CATSDPPGTSGRETQYF. The CDR3 DNA reads as TGTGCCACCAGTGACCCCCCCGGGACTAGCGGGAGAGAGACCCAGTACTTC.

The table lists this clonotype with many counts. The chain couples TRBV5-5 to TRBJ2-3, with D maybe TRBD2 (5 bases). With 0 bases removed from V and 4 bases from J, the gap between germline ends came to 12 bases. Germline CDR1 is SGHKS and CDR2 is YYEKEE (reference sequence). The CDR3 is made up of 15 amino acids. CDR3 bases: TGTGCCAGCAGCTTGGAAGGGCAGAGGGCAGATACGCAGTATTTT. Amino acids: CASSLEGQRADTQYF.

As to this clonotype: This likely comes from a read error, as the CDR3 has no conserved phenylalanine or tryptophan at its end. This sequence joins TRBV2 and TRBJ1-1, with D unresolved. The length of the CDR3 is 11 residues. CDR1 SNHLY and CDR2 FYNNEI come from the germline V gene. V lost 11 bases to trimming and J lost 7 bases, with 14 bases between them. The CDR3 region has the DNA TGTGCCGGCATGACCGCGATTGAAGCTTTCATT. As protein: CAGMTAIEAFI.

By share, this clonotype ranks as medium-sized. The rearrangement joins TRBV11-2 to TRBJ1-2; D call uncertain. The CDR3 spans 14 residues. CDR1 is SGHAT, CDR2 FQNNGV, per germline. V was pared by 0 bases and J by 1 base, with 6 bases between. The CDR3 is CASSLEASNYGYTF. The CDR3, as DNA: TGTGCCAGCAGCTTAGAAGCAAGTAACTATGGCTACACCTTC. The full variable domain, with the rest looked up from reference TRBV11-2 and TRBJ1-2, is EAGVAQSPRYKIIEKRQSVAFWCNPISGHATLYWYQQILGQGPKLLIQFQNNGVVDDSQLPKDRFSAERLKGVDSTLKIQPAKLEDSAVYLCASSLEASNYGYTFGSGTRLTVV.

This clonotype was counted once. One end of the junction fails to match germline, which may point to a read error. The genes are TRBV20-1 and TRBJ2-4; D tentatively fits TRBD1 or TRBD2 (5 bases each). The CDR3 sequence is 13 residues long. Per germline, CDR1 DFQATT and CDR2 SNEGSKA (reference sequence). The CDR3 nucleotides are TGCAGTGCGGGGATTCCCTGGGGGAATATTCACTACTTC. Translation gives CSAGIPWGNIHYF.